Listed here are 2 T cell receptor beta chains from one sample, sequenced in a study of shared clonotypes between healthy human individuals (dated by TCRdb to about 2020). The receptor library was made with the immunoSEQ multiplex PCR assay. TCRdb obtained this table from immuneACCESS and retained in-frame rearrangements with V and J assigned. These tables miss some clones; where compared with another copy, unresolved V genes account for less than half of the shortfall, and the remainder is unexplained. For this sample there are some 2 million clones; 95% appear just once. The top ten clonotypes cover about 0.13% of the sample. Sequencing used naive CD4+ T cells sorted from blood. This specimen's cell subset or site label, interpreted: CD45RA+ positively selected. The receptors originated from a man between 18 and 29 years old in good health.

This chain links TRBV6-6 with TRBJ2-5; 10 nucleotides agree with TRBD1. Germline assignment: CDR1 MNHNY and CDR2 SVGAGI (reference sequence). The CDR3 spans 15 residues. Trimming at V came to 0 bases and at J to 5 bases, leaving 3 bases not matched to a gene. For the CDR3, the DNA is TGTGCCAGCAGTTACTCGGGACAGGGGATCGAGACCCAGTACTTC. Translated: CASSYSGQGIETQYF.

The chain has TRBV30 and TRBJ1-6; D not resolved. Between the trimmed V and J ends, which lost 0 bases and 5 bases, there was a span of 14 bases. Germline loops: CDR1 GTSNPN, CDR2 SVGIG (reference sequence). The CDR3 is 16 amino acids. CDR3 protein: CAWSVRRGSHNSPLHF. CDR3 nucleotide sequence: TGTGCCTGGAGTGTACGCCGTGGCAGTCATAATTCACCCCTCCACTTT.